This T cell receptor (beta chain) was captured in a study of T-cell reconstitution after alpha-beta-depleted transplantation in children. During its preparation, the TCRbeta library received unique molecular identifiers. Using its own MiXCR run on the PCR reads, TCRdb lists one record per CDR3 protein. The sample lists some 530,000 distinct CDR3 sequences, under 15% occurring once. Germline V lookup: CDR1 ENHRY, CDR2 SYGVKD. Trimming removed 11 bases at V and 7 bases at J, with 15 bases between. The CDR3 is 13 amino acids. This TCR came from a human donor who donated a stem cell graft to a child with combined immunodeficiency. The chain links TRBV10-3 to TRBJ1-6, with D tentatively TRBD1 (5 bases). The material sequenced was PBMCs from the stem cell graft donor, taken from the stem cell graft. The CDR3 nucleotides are TGTGCCGCCCAGGGATTTGCGAATTCACCCCTCCACTTT. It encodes CAAQGFANSPLHF.